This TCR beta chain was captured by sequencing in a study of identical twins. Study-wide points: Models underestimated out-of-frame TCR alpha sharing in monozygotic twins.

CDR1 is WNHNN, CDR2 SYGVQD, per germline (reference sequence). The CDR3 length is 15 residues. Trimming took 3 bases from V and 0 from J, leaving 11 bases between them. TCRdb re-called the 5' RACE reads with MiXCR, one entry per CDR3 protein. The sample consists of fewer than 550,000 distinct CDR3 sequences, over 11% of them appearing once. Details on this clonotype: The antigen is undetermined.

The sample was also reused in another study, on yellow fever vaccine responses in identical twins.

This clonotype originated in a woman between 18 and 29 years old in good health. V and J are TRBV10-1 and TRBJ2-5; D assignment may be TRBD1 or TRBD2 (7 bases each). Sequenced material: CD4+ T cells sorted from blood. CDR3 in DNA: TGCGCCAGCAGTGAAGCGGGACAGTACCAAGAGACCCAGTACTTC. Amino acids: CASSEAGQYQETQYF.